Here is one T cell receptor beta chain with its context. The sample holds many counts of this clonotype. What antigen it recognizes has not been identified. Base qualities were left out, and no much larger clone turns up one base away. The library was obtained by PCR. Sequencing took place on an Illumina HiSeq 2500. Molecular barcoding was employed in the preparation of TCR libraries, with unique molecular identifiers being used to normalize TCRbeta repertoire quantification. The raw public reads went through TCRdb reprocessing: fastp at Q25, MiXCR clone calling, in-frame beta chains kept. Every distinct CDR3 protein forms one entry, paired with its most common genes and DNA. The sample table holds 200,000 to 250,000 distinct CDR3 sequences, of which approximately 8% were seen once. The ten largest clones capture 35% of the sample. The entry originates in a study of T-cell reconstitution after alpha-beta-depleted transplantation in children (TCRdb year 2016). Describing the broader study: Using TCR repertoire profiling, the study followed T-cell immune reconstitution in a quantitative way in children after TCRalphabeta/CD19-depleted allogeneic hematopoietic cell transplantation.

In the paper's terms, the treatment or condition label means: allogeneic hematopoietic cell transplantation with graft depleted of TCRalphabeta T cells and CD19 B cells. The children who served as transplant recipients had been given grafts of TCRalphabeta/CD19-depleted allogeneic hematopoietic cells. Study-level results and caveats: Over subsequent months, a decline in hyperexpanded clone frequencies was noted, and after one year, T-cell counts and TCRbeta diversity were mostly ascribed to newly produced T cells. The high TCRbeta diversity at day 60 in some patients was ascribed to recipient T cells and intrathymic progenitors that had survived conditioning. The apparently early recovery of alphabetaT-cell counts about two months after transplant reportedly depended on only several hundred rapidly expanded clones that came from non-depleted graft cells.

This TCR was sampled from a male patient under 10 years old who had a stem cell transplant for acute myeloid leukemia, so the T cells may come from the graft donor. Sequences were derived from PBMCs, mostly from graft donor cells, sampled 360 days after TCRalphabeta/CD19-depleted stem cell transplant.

The DNA sequence is given as TGTGCCAGCAGCCATTCGCAAGAGCCCACCGGGGAGCTGTTTTTT. This is translated as CASSHSQEPTGELFF. Recombination linked TRBV3-1 to TRBJ2-2; no D gene call is confident. Including the terminal cysteine and phenylalanine, the CDR3 comprises 15 residues. Kept here is only the CDR3 DNA, which spans 45 bases and is read in frame from base 1. At the junction V is shortened by 3 bases and J by 4 bases, with 12 bases in between. CDR1 and CDR2 are drawn from the germline V gene (reference sequence): LGHDT, YNNKEL.